This T cell receptor (beta chain) was recorded in a study of regulatory T cells in long-lasting Graves disease. HTBI primers from iRepertoire and Arm-PCR of CDR3 regions yielded the TCR beta libraries. TCRdb recomputed calls from the multiplex PCR reads with MiXCR, one row per CDR3 protein. The data show about 470,000 distinct CDR3 sequences, with about a fifth seen just once and about 8.3% held by the top ten. Time point meaning: persistent/refractory GD, antithyroid drugs over 5 years with positive TRAb. PBMC RNA served as the TCR library source. Trimming took off 2 bases at V and 2 bases at J, with 13 bases between the two ends. The CDR3 runs 16 residues. Per germline, CDR1 MGHRA and CDR2 YSYEKL.

The gene calls are TRBV4-1 and TRBJ1-5; possibly TRBD1 for D (6 bases). This TCR was recovered from a female donor with Graves disease. Material: peripheral blood mononuclear cells (PBMCs), obtained when the disease was refractory, from a patient treated with antithyroid drugs. For the CDR3, the DNA is TGCGCCAGCAGCCAAAGGTTAGCAGGGGGCAATCAGCCCCAGCATTTT. Its translation: CASSQRLAGGNQPQHF.